This T cell receptor beta chain originates from a study of cytomegalovirus exposure and HLA in healthy donors. Background on the study: Most genotyped donors, over 70% of 398, had Caucasian-associated genetic ancestry.

V lost 0 bases to trimming and J lost 6 bases; unmatched junction nucleotides: 6. Germline CDR1 and CDR2: KGHSH and LQKENI. The length of the CDR3 is 15 residues. Primers for the PCR totalled 60 Vbeta and 13 Jbeta. Method: immunoSEQ multiplex PCR; TCRdb's copy keeps in-frame clones and lacks some. The repertoire holds over 150,000 clones, with 65% to 85% as singletons. Overall study results and limits: The classifier, whose performance was assessed in both the original and validation cohorts, reportedly diagnosed cytomegalovirus status with high specificity and sensitivity. HLA allele associations emerged for 15,000 to 20,000 TCR beta sequences in a later analysis, at 0.05 false discovery rate.

Note on this clone: Its antigen is not known.

As for the donors, each was a healthy bone marrow donor. The chain joins TRBV18 to TRBJ1-2; 8 bases agree with TRBD1. Sequencing was carried out using PBMCs. This TCR was sampled from a woman aged 40 to 50 in good health and CMV-seropositive. This CDR3 reads CASSPPRAQGDGYTF. CDR3 bases: TGTGCCAGCTCACCACCGAGGGCACAGGGGGATGGCTACACCTTC. Complete variable domain (other parts from reference TRBV18 and TRBJ1-2): NAGVMQNPRHLVRRRGQEARLRCSPMKGHSHVYWYRQLPEEGLKFMVYLQKENIIDESGMPKERFSAEFPKEGPSILRIQQVVRGDSAAYFCASSPPRAQGDGYTFGSGTRLTVV.